The source of this TCR beta chain is a study of a mutant IDH1 vaccine in newly diagnosed glioma (dated by TCRdb to the early 2020s). Notes on the research overall: Vaccination was initiated 4-6 weeks after radiotherapy alone, or concurrently with temozolomide cycles in the chemotherapy-containing groups. Visit V12 was the week-35 safety follow-up and visit V13 was the week-47 end of study. Before enrollment, patients had received standard therapy of radiotherapy alone, temozolomide alone, or radiochemotherapy with temozolomide; most received the combination. Longitudinal TCRB deep sequencing was done for 25 treated patients, wherever samples were available for exploratory analyses. The roughly 33 treated patients were 62.5% male and roughly 40% female, with a mean age of approximately 40 years. Six visits were used for peripheral blood collection: V03 (baseline), V05, V07, V10, V12 and V13.

Findings and caveats that apply to the study as a whole: Across multiple MHC alleles, vaccine-induced immune responses were seen in roughly 93% of patients. Pseudoprogression seemed to be unrelated to changes in the top peripheral T cell clonotypes found by TCRB sequencing. Availability determined which PBMC samples were chosen for TCRB deep sequencing. It was noted by the authors that analyses of patient blood samples could not be reproduced owing to sample limitations.

On this clone: Which antigen it targets is not known. No base-level quality is on record; no much larger clone is a single base apart.

Libraries were prepared through the immunoSEQ multiplex PCR assay. Rearranged TCR beta chain sequences were amplified with the hsTCRB Kit following the manufacturer's protocol. TCRB libraries were sequenced on an Illumina MiSeq. Concerning the study's data processing: The proprietary platform of the kit vendor was used for demultiplexing, trimming and gene mapping. Entries here come from immuneACCESS through TCRdb and include only in-frame sequences with V and J called. Some clones fail to appear in such tables; in the studies checked, an unresolved V gene covers under half of the shortfall, and the cause of the remainder is unknown. That table furnishes V, J and clone size, whereas the DNA furnished D and trimming. The sample has tens of thousands of clones on record, over 80% of them singletons. The biggest ten clones account for roughly 3% of the sample. V has 2 bases trimmed and J has 3 bases trimmed; junction bases matching no gene number 7. The CDR3, cysteine through phenylalanine, is 15 amino acids long. Solely the CDR3 DNA is kept, with 45 bases framed from the first base. Sequences KGHSH (CDR1) and LQKENI (CDR2) are obtained from the germline V gene.

In the paper's terms, the time point label means: week 47, end of study. Each vaccine dose was 300 ug of a 20-mer mutant IDH1 peptide in Montanide, given subcutaneously with topical imiquimod. Patients received eight vaccinations in weeks 1, 3, 5, 7, 11, 15, 19 and 23, corresponding to visits V03 through V10. The donors had newly diagnosed IDH1-mutant astrocytomas of WHO grade 3 or 4 that showed loss of nuclear ATRX. The samples were drawn from NOA16, a multicentre, single-arm, open-label phase I trial in Germany that tested a mutant IDH1 peptide vaccine in humans for the first time. Genomic DNA for TCRB sequencing was extracted from EDTA blood using the DNeasy Blood and Tissue Kit.

The sequencing here drew on PBMCs, taken from a glioma patient whose treatment included an IDH1 peptide vaccine. The receptor comes from a woman aged 50 to 60 with glioma. Rearrangement joined TRBV18 to TRBJ2-7; the central 7 bases match TRBD1. The CDR3 region reads CASSPISGTDYEQYF. The nucleotides read TGTGCCAGCTCACCAATTTCCGGGACAGACTACGAGCAGTACTTC.